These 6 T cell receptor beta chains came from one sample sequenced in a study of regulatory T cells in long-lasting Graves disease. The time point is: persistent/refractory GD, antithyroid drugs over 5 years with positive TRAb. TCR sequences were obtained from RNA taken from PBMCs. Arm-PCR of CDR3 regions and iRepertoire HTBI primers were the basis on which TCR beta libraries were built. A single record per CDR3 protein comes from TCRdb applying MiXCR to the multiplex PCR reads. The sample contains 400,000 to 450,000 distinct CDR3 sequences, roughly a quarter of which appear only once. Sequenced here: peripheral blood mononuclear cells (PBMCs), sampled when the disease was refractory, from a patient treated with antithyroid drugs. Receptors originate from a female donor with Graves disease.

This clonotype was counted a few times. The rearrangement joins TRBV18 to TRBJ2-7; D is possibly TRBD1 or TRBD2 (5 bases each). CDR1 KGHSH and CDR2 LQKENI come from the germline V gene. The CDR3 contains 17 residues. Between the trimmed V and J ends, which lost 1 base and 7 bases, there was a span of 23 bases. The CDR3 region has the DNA TGTGCCAGCTCACCACTCGGAACCGGGACCGTTCCAGGAGAGCAGTACTTC. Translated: CASSPLGTGTVPGEQYF.

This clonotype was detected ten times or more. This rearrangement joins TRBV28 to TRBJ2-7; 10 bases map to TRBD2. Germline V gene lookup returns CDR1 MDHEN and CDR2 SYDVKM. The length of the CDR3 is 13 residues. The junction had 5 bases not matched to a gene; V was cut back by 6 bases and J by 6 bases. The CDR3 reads CASSHSGRLEQYF. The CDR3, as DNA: TGTGCCAGCAGCCATAGCGGGAGGCTCGAGCAGTACTTC.

In nucleotides, the CDR3 is TGTGCCAGTATTTCAGGGGGCACGGGTGAAAAACTGTTTTTT. Encoded protein: CASISGGTGEKLFF. This chain joins TRBV19 and TRBJ1-4; 8 positions match TRBD1. The CDR3 covers 14 residues. Unmatched junction bases numbered 8, after V lost 7 bases and J lost 7 bases. The germline V gene encodes CDR1 LNHDA and CDR2 SQIVND (reference sequence).

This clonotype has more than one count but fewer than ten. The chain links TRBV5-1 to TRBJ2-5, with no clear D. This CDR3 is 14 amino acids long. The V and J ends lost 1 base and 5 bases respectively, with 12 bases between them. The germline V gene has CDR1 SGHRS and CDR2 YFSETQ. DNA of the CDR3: TGCGCCAGCAGCTTGAGGTGGGGATGGGAGACCCAGTACTTC. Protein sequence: CASSLRWGWETQYF.

CDR3 sequence reads: CASSLVYNEKLFF. For the CDR3, the DNA is TGTGCCAGCAGCTTGGTCTATAATGAAAAACTGTTTTTT. The rearrangement uses TRBV5-6 and TRBJ1-4; D is ambiguous. Germline CDR1 is SGHDT and CDR2 is YYEEEE. V lost 0 bases and J 4 bases, leaving 4 bases between the germline ends. This CDR3 has 13 amino acids. The variable domain in full, completed from reference TRBV5-6 and TRBJ1-4, reads DAGVTQSPTHLIKTRGQQVTLRCSPKSGHDTVSWYQQALGQGPQFIFQYYEEEERQRGNFPDRFSGHQFPNYSSELNVNALLLGDSALYLCASSLVYNEKLFFGSGTQLSVL.

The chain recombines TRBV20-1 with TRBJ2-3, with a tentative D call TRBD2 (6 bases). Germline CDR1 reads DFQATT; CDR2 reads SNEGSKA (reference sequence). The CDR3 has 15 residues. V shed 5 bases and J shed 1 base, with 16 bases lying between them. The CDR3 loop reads CSAPGEEDRTDTQYF. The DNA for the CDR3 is TGCAGTGCTCCGGGAGAGGAGGACCGCACAGATACGCAGTATTTT.